The present TCR beta chain was sequenced within a study of shared clonotypes between healthy human individuals. A word on this clone: The antigen remains unidentified.

Deep level was the assay's run setting. Profiled with immunoSEQ multiplex PCR; TCRdb holds only in-frame clones, not every one. The sample holds about 190,000 clones, approximately 61% seen once. Regarding the study as a whole: Tissues were not sampled, only blood, and their repertoires likely differ.

The specimen sequenced was memory CD4+ T cells sorted from blood. The subset is: CD45RA-negative fraction. The TCR originated in a man aged 25-40 years in good health.

The CDR3 coding sequence is TGTGCCAGCAGTAAGACACAGGGTTCTGAAGCTTTCTTT. Its translation: CASSKTQGSEAFF. The V call is TRBV27, the J call TRBJ1-1, with D possibly being TRBD1 (6 bases). The germline CDR1 and CDR2 sequences are MNHEY and SMNVEV (reference sequence). Between the trimmed V and J ends, which lost 5 bases and 6 bases, there was a span of 13 bases. This CDR3 is 13 amino acids long.